The rows below give T cell receptor beta chains drawn from one sample of a study of Tregs in tolerant kidney transplant recipients. The protocol was immunoSEQ multiplex PCR, while the TCRdb copy is restricted to in-frame clones and leaves out a portion. The repertoire holds fewer than 70,000 clones, with around 83% as singletons. Sequencing was done on a sample of CD4+ T cells from blood. All receptors come from a human donor in good health. Both conserved end residues are part of each CDR3. D genes are given only for firm matches. Size is stated for part of the rows, as once, few or many counts, or as a class when the clone is expanded.

>TRBV30|.|TRBJ2-1|.
TGTGCCTGGACCCGGGCCCCCTACAATGAGCAGTTCTTC
CAWTRAPYNEQFF
>TRBV19|TRBD1|TRBJ2-7|.
TGTGCCAGTAGTATAGTACCGGGACAGATGACCTACGAGCAGTACTTC
CASSIVPGQMTYEQYF
>TRBV14|.|TRBJ2-7|once
TGTGCCAGCAGCCCGTGGGGCAGCTACGAGCAGTACTTC
CASSPWGSYEQYF
>TRBV5-1|.|TRBJ2-7|.
TGCGCCAGCAGCTCTGGTCTTAGAGGCAACTACGAGCAGTACTTC
CASSSGLRGNYEQYF
>TRBV18|TRBD1|TRBJ2-5|.
TGTGCCAGCTCACCCCGGGACAGGGGATTGGAGACCCAGTACTTC
CASSPRDRGLETQYF
>TRBV2|TRBD2|TRBJ2-3|.
TGTGCCAGCGGGGGACTAGCGGGAGGGATTAGGACAGATACGCAGTATTTT
CASGGLAGGIRTDTQYF
>TRBV7-3|.|TRBJ2-1|.
TGTGCCAGCAGCTTAACGTCGAGCGTAGATTTCAATGAGCAGTTCTTC
CASSLTSSVDFNEQFF
>TRBV15|.|TRBJ2-7|.
TGTGCCACCAAAGATACGCCAAAGGGGGAGCAGTACTTC
CATKDTPKGEQYF
>TRBV7-2|.|TRBJ2-3|.
TGTGCCAGCAGCTTAGATCCTACAGGGACCCGAGAGTATTTT
CASSLDPTGTREYF
>TRBV2|.|TRBJ2-4|.
TGTGCCAGCAGTGGTGCGGCCCTTGCCAAAAACATTCAGTACTTC
CASSGAALAKNIQYF